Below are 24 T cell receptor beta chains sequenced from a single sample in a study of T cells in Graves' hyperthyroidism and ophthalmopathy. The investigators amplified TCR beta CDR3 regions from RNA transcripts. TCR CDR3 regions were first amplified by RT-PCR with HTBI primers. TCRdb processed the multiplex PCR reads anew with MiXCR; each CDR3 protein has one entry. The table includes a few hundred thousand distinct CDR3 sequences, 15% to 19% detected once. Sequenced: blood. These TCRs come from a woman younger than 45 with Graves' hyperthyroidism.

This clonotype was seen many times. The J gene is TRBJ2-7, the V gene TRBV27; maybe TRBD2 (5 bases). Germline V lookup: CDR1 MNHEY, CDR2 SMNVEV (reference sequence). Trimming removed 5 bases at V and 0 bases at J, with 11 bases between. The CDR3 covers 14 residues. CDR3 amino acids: CASSIWGDSYEQYF. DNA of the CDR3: TGTGCCAGCAGTATATGGGGAGACTCCTACGAGCAGTACTTC.

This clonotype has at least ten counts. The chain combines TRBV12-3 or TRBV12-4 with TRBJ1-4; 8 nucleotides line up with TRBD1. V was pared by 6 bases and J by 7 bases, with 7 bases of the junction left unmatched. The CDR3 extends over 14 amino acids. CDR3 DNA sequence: TGTGCCAGCAGCTTATCCGACAGGGGTGAAAAACTGTTTTTT. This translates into CASSLSDRGEKLFF.

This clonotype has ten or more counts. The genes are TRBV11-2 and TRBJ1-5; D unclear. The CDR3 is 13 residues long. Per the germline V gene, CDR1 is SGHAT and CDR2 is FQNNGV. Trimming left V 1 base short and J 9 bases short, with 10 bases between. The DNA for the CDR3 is TGTGCCAGCAGCTTAGCCCAATATATGCCCCAGCATTTT. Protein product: CASSLAQYMPQHF.

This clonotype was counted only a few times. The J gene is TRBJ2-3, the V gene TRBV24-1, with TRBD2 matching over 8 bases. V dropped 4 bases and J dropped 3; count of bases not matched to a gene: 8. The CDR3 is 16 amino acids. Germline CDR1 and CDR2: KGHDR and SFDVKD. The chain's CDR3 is CATSDKAGEITDTQYF. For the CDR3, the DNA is TGTGCCACCAGTGACAAAGCGGGAGAGATTACAGATACGCAGTATTTT.

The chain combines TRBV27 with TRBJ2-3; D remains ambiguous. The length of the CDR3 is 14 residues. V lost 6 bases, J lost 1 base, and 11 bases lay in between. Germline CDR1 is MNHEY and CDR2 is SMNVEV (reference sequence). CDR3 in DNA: TGTGCCAGCAGGACGGCCTTTGGCACAGATACGCAGTATTTT. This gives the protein CASRTAFGTDTQYF.

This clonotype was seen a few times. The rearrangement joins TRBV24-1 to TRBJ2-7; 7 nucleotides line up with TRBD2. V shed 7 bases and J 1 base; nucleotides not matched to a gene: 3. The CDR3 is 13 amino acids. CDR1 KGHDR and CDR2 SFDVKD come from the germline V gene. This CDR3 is CATSAGGSYEQYF. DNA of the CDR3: TGTGCCACCAGCGCCGGGGGGTCCTACGAGCAGTACTTC.

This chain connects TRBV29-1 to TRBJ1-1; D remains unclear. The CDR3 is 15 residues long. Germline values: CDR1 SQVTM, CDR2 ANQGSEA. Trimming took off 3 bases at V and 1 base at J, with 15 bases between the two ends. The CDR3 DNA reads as TGCAGCGTTGAGGAGGCCCGGGAAGAGAACACTGAAGCTTTCTTT. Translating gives CSVEEAREENTEAFF.

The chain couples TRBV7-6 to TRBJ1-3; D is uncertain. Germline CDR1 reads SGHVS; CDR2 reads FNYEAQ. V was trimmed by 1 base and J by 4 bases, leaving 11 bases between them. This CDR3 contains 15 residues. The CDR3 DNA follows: TGTGCCAGCAGCTTAGATAGTGTATCAGGAAACACCATATATTTT. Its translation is CASSLDSVSGNTIYF.

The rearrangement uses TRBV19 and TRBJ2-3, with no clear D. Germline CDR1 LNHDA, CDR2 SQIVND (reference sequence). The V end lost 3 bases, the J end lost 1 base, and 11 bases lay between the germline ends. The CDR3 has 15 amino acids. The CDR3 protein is CASSIQWFGTDTQYF. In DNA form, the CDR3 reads TGTGCCAGTAGTATTCAGTGGTTTGGCACAGATACGCAGTATTTT.

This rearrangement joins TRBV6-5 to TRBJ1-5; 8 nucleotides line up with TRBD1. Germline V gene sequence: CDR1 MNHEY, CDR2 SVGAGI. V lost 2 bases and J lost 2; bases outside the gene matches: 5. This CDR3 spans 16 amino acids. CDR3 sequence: CASSYTETGGNQPQHF. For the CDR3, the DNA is TGTGCCAGCAGTTACACGGAGACAGGGGGCAATCAGCCCCAGCATTTT.

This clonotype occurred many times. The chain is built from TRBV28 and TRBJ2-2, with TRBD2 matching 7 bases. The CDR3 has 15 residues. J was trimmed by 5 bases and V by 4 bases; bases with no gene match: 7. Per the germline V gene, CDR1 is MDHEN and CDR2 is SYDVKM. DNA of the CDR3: TGTGCCAGCAGTTCTAGCGGCGAGGGGACCGGGGAGCTGTTTTTT. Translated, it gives CASSSSGEGTGELFF.

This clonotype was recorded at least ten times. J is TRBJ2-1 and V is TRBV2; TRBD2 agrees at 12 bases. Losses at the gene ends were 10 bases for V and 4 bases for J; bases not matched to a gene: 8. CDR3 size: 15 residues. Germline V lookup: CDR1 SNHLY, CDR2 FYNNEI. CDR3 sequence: CAIPSGREEYNEQFF. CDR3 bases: TGTGCCATACCTAGCGGGAGGGAAGAATACAATGAGCAGTTCTTC.

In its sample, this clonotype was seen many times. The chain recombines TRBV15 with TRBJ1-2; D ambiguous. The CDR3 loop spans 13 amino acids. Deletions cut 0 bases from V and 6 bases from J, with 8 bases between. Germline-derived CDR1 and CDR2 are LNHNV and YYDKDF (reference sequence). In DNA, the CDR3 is TGTGCCACCAGCAGAGATACGGGCGATGGCTACACCTTC. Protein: CATSRDTGDGYTF.

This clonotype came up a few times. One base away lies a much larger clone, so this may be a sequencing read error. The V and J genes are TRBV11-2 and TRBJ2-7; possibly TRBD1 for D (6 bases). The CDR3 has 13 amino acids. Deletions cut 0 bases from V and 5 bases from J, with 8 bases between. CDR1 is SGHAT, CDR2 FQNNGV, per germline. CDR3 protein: CASSLDAGDEQYF. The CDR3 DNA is TGTGCCAGCAGCTTAGATGCAGGGGACGAGCAGTACTTC.

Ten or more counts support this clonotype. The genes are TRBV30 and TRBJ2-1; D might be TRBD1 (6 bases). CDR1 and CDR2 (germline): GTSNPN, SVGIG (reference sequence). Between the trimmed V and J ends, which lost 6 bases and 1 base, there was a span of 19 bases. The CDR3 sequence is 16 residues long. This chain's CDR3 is CACTPRDRKSYNEQFF. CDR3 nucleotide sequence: TGTGCCTGCACCCCGAGAGACAGGAAATCCTACAATGAGCAGTTCTTC.

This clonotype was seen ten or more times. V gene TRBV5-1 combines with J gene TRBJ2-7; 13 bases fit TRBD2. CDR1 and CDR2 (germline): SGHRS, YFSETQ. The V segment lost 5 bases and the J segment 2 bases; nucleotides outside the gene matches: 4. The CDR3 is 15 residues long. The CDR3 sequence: CASRPGTSGTYEQYF. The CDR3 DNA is TGCGCCAGCAGACCCGGGACTAGCGGGACCTACGAGCAGTACTTC.

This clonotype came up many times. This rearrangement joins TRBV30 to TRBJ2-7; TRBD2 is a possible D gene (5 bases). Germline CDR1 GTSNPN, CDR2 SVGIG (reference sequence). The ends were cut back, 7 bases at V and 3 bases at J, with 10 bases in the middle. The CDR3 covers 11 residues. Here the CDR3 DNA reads TGTGCCTCCCGGGAAGTCTACGAGCAGTACTTC. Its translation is CASREVYEQYF.

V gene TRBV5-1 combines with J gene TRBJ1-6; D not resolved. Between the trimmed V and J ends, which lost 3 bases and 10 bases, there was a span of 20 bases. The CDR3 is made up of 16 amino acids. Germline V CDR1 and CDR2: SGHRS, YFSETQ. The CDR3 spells CASSSKDRSQGSPLHF. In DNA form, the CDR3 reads TGCGCCAGCAGCTCGAAAGACCGCAGTCAAGGATCACCCCTCCACTTT.

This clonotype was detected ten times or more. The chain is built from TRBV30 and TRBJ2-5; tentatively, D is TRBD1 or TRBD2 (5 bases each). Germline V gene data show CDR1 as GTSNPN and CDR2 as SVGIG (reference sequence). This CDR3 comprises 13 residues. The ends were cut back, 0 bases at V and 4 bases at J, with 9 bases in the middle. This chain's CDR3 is CAWSVRGRETQYF. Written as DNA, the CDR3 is TGTGCCTGGAGTGTGAGGGGCCGAGAGACCCAGTACTTC.

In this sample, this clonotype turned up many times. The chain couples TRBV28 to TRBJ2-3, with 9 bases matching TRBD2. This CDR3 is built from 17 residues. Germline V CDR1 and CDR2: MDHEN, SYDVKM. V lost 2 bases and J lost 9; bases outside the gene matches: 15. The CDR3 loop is CASSLMKWREGLGTQYF. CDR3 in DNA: TGTGCCAGCAGTTTAATGAAGTGGCGGGAGGGCCTGGGGACGCAGTATTTT.

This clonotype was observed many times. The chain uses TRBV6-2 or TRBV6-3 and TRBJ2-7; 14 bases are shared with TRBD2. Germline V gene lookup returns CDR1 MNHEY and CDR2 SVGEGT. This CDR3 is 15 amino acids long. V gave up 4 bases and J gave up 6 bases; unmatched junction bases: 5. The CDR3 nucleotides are TGTGCCAGCAGTTTACCGGGACTAGCGGGAGTCGAGCAGTACTTC. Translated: CASSLPGLAGVEQYF.

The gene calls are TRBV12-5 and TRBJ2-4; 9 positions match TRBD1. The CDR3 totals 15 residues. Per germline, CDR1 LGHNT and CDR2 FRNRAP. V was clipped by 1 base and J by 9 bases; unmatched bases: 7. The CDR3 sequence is CASGLARDRVVIQYF. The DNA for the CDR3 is TGTGCTAGTGGTTTGGCCCGGGACAGGGTGGTCATTCAGTACTTC.

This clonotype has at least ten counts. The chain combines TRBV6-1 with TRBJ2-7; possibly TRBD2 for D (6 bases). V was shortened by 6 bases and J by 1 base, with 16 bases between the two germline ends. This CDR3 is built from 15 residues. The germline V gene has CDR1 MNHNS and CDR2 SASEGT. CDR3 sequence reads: CASSGFGSGSYEQYF. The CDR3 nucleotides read TGTGCCAGCAGCGGTTTCGGTAGCGGATCCTACGAGCAGTACTTC.

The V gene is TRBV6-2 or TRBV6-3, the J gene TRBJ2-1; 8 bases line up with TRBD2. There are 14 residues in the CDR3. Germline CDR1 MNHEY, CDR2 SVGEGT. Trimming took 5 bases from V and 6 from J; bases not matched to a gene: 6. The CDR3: CASSPAGVVNEQFF. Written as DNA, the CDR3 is TGTGCCAGCAGTCCAGCGGGAGTCGTCAATGAGCAGTTCTTC.